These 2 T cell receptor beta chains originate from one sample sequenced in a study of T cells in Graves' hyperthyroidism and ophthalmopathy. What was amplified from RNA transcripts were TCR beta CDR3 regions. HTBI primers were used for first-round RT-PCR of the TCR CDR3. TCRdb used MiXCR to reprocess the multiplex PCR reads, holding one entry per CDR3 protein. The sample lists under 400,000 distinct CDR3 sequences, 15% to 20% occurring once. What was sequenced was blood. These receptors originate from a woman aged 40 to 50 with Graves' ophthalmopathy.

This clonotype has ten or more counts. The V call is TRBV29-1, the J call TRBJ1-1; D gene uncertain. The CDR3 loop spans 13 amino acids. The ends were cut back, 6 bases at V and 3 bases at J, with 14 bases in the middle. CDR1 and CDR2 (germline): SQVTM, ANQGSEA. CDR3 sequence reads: CSVRMGRDTEAFF. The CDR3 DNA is TGCAGCGTGAGGATGGGGAGGGACACTGAAGCTTTCTTT.

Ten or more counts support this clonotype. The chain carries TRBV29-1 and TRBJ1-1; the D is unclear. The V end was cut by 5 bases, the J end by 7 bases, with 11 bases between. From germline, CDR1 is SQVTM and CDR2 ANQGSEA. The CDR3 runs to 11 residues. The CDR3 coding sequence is TGCAGCGTTAGTGTATCGGATGAAGCTTTCTTT. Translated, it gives CSVSVSDEAFF.